This entry features one T cell receptor beta chain sequence. Its antigen is not identified. These data belong to a study of cytomegalovirus exposure and HLA in healthy donors. General study results and limits: The tendency of first-cohort TCR clusters to co-occur in the 120 or so validation repertoires was the finding of a later analysis. Reports credit the classifier with highly specific, highly sensitive diagnosis of cytomegalovirus status. The study listed around 150 cytomegalovirus-associated TCR beta chains.

The donors were members of the roughly 130-subject validation cohort (separate from the roughly 700-subject first cohort). The germline CDR1 and CDR2 sequences are SGHVS and FQNEAQ. Trimming shortened V by 3 bases and J by 1 base, and 13 bases separated the two germline ends. The CDR3 covers 15 residues. TCRdb keeps only in-frame clones here, not all; method: immunoSEQ multiplex PCR. Counted here are 100,000 to 150,000 clones, approximately 94% occurring once; the ten biggest clones make up 1% to 1.5%. The receptor was isolated from a woman between 18 and 29 years old in good health and CMV-seronegative. Sequenced input: PBMCs. The chain combines TRBV7-8 with TRBJ2-7; D is possibly TRBD2 (5 bases). CDR3 in DNA: TGTGCCAGCAGCTTTGAGTACGGGAATTCCTACGAGCAGTACTTC. As protein: CASSFEYGNSYEQYF.